These 12 T cell receptor beta chains were all obtained from the same sample, sequenced in a study of early T cells in non-severe SARS-CoV-2 infection. One entry per CDR3 protein results from TCRdb running MiXCR on the 5' RACE reads. The sample comprises about 19,000 distinct CDR3 sequences, 4.5% to 6.5% of which are singletons, and 6.3% rests with the top ten. The material sequenced was whole blood. These receptors all stem from an adult who was a healthcare worker with PCR-confirmed SARS-CoV-2 infection or an uninfected control (not recorded which).

This clonotype was found a few times. V and J are TRBV29-1 and TRBJ2-7, with D perhaps TRBD1 (6 bases). Per the germline V gene, CDR1 is SQVTM and CDR2 is ANQGSEA. The length of the CDR3 is 15 residues. V dropped 4 bases and J dropped 5 bases, with 21 bases sitting between them. In nucleotides, the CDR3 is TGCAGCGTTGTTGGGGGCGAGGGTCGTGGAGACGAGCAGTACTTC. This encodes CSVVGGEGRGDEQYF.

This clonotype was detected ten times or more. This rearrangement joins TRBV20-1 to TRBJ2-3; perhaps TRBD2 as D (5 bases). In germline, CDR1 is DFQATT, CDR2 SNEGSKA (reference sequence). V was cut by 4 bases and J by 3 bases, with 17 bases left in between. The CDR3 runs 15 residues. Here the CDR3 DNA reads TGCAGTGCTACCCCAACGGTAGGGAGAACAGATACGCAGTATTTT. This sequence encodes CSATPTVGRTDTQYF.

In its sample, this clonotype was seen many times. The V call is TRBV4-1, the J call TRBJ2-3, with no clear D. The CDR3 is 17 residues long. Germline CDR1 MGHRA, CDR2 YSYEKL. Trimming took 0 bases from V and 4 from J, leaving 17 bases between them. The CDR3 DNA follows: TGCGCCAGCAGCCAAGAGGCAGGACGATCTCCCCCAGATACGCAGTATTTT. The encoded protein is CASSQEAGRSPPDTQYF.

This clonotype was seen more than once but under ten times. The V and J genes are TRBV4-1 and TRBJ2-5; TRBD2 might be the D (6 bases). The CDR3 length is 14 residues. Trimming pared 3 bases from V and 5 bases from J, leaving 13 bases between. In germline, CDR1 is MGHRA, CDR2 YSYEKL. Here the CDR3 reads CASSHVQEGETQYF. The DNA of the CDR3 is TGCGCCAGCAGCCATGTCCAGGAGGGCGAGACCCAGTACTTC.

This clonotype came up many times. V usage is TRBV21-1 and J usage is TRBJ2-1; no DNA check was done on the table's D call, TRBD1. TRBV21-1 is listed as a pseudogene. The CDR3 has 16 amino acids. The CDR3 DNA reads TGTGCCAGCAGCAAAGGAGGCAGGGGAGAGTGGAATGAGCAGTTCTTC. Protein sequence: CASSKGGRGEWNEQFF.

Comments on this clonotype: Just one base apart from a much larger clone, this may be a read error. CDR3 sequence (DNA): TGTGCCAACAGCGTGTCGACAGGGCAAGGCTACGAGCAGTACTTC. The encoded protein is CANSVSTGQGYEQYF. The chain links TRBV9 to TRBJ2-7, with 7 bases matching TRBD1. The CDR3 runs to 15 residues. Germline V gene lookup returns CDR1 SGDLS and CDR2 YYNGEE. The variable domain in full, with the rest retrieved from reference TRBV9 and TRBJ2-7, is DSGVTQTPKHLITATGQRVTLRCSPRSGDLSVYWYQQSLDQGLQFLIQYYNGEERAKGNILERFSAQQFPDLHSELNLSSLELGDSALYFCANSVSTGQGYEQYFGPGTRLTVT.

Ten or more counts support this clonotype. The V gene is TRBV7-9, the J gene TRBJ2-1, with D unclear. CDR1 and CDR2 (germline): SEHNR, FQNEAQ (reference sequence). Trimming took off 3 bases at V and 0 bases at J, with 6 bases between the two ends. The CDR3 runs 14 residues. The DNA for the CDR3 is TGTGCCAGCAGCTTCGGGTTCTCCTACAATGAGCAGTTCTTC. The encoded protein is CASSFGFSYNEQFF.

This clonotype is medium-sized. The gene calls are TRBV20-1 and TRBJ2-5; 11 bases agree with TRBD2. Trimming took 5 bases from V and 3 from J; bases not matched to a gene: 8. Germline CDR1 is DFQATT and CDR2 is SNEGSKA (reference sequence). There are 15 residues in the CDR3. The CDR3 DNA is TGCAGTGCTCGCCCAACTAGCGGGGGTAAAGAGACCCAGTACTTC. This sequence encodes CSARPTSGGKETQYF.

This clonotype was recorded many times. This chain uses TRBV27 with TRBJ1-6; 7 nucleotides agree with TRBD1. CDR3 size: 15 residues. The ends lost 6 bases at V and 9 bases at J; junction bases unmatched: 11. Germline V gene sequence: CDR1 MNHEY, CDR2 SMNVEV (reference sequence). CDR3 bases: TGTGCCAGCAGATCCGACAGGGCTCATAGTTCACCCCTCCACTTT. It translates to CASRSDRAHSSPLHF.

Many counts were recorded for this clonotype. The V call is TRBV20-1, the J call TRBJ1-1; 7 bases are shared with TRBD1. This CDR3 has 14 amino acids. CDR1 and CDR2 from the germline V gene are DFQATT and SNEGSKA (reference sequence). V lost 3 bases, J lost 5 bases, and 9 bases stayed unmatched. The CDR3 region is CSARGRGQGTEAFF. The CDR3 nucleotides are TGCAGTGCTAGGGGAAGGGGGCAGGGGACTGAAGCTTTCTTT.

By share of the sample, this clonotype is medium-sized (0.01 to 0.1%). This CDR3 is CASSRGTGQQPQHF. DNA for the CDR3: TGTGCCAGCAGCCGAGGGACAGGGCAACAGCCCCAGCATTTT. The rearrangement links TRBV7-9 to TRBJ1-5; 9 bases fit TRBD1. This CDR3 comprises 14 residues. V shed 5 bases and J 7 bases; nucleotides not matched to a gene: 6. Looked up from germline, CDR1 is SEHNR and CDR2 is FQNEAQ (reference sequence).

This clonotype is labeled as large. The chain is built from TRBV6-1 and TRBJ2-3, with 8 bases identical to TRBD1. This CDR3 has 16 amino acids. After removal of 5 bases from V and 1 base from J, the junction contained 8 bases not matched to a gene. Per germline, CDR1 MNHNS and CDR2 SASEGT. CDR3 amino acids: CASSSSPGQGTDTQYF. The CDR3, as DNA: TGTGCCAGCAGTTCCTCGCCGGGACAGGGCACAGATACGCAGTATTTT.